The present TCR beta chain was sequenced within a study of T cell repertoires in cytomegalovirus infection. This CDR3 spans 14 amino acids. Germline assignment: CDR1 SGHDN and CDR2 FVKESK. J gave up 3 bases and V 4 bases, and 3 bases lay outside the gene matches. This clonotype showed up many times. TCRdb independently ran MiXCR on the reads; one entry per CDR3 protein. The data show fewer than 250,000 distinct CDR3 sequences, around 12% seen once. Input material: PBMCs. The genes are TRBV14 and TRBJ1-3; 7 nucleotides line up with TRBD1. This sequence was found in a human donor in good health (CMV status not recorded). Some clones in this sample may be carry-over from other donors' samples. The CDR3 nucleotides are TGTGCCAGCAGCCGTGGACAGGATGGAAACACCATATATTTT. Its protein product is CASSRGQDGNTIYF.